These 10 T cell receptor beta chains share one sample of origin, sequenced in a study of T cells in women clearing cervical HPV infection. Libraries were prepared by immunoSEQ multiplex PCR; TCRdb keeps only in-frame clonotypes and omits some of them. The table lists about 32,000 clones. The specimen sequenced was blood buffy coat. The receptor source for this set is a woman aged 18-69 years with a cervical HPV16 infection that either progressed to CIN3+ or cleared (not recorded which).

Worth noting for this clone: The missing CDR3 end, 3 residues past where the read stops, is filled in from the germline J gene. The chain employs TRBV7-2 and TRBJ2-3, with 13 bases identical to TRBD2. The CDR3 is made up of 15 amino acids. Looked up from germline, CDR1 is SGHTA and CDR2 is FQGNSA. The junction had 3 bases not matched to a gene; V was cut back by 4 bases and J by 5 bases. The sequenced part of the CDR3 DNA is TGTGCCAGCAGCTCGACTAGCGGGGGGCTAGATACG. It is translated as CASSSTSGGLDT. The CDR3 reads in full as CASSSTSGGLDTQYF.

Concerning this clone itself: The read gets to within 3 residues of the CDR3 end, and the germline J gene fills in the rest. The chain employs TRBV30 and TRBJ2-1; 8 nucleotides match TRBD2. CDR3 length equals 20 residues. Germline assignment: CDR1 GTSNPN and CDR2 SVGIG (reference sequence). J was trimmed by 6 bases and V by 0 bases; bases with no gene match: 22. The DNA read from the CDR3 is TGTGCCTGGAGTGTAAGGAGGGTAATGGGCGGGGGGACAATTCGCAATGAG. Protein product: CAWSVRRVMGGGTIRNE. The whole CDR3 is CAWSVRRVMGGGTIRNEQFF.

Remarks on this clone: Read coverage stops 3 residues before the CDR3 terminus; the germline J gene supplies the remainder. The genes are TRBV30 and TRBJ1-2; perhaps TRBD1 as D (5 bases). The CDR3 sequence is 13 residues long. The germline V gene has CDR1 GTSNPN and CDR2 SVGIG (reference sequence). The CDR3 DNA, read in part, is TGTGCCTGGAAAGTGTGGACACGAGAGGGC. Translating gives CAWKVWTREG. The entire CDR3 is CAWKVWTREGYTF.

About this clone itself: The CDR3 end falls 3 residues outside the read, so it is completed with the germline J gene. The J gene is TRBJ1-5, the V gene TRBV20-1, with unresolved D. This CDR3 contains 14 residues. Trimming shortened V by 3 bases and J by 3 bases, and 12 bases separated the two germline ends. Looked up from germline, CDR1 is DFQATT and CDR2 is SNEGSKA (reference sequence). CDR3 sequence reads: CSASPGYDNQPQHF. The sequenced part of the CDR3 DNA is TGCAGTGCTAGCCCGGGGTACGACAATCAGCCC.

On this clone itself: Sequencing ends 3 residues short of the CDR3 end; the germline J gene provides the rest. The chain links TRBV6-1 to TRBJ2-3; D remains ambiguous. The V end lost 2 bases, the J end lost 4 bases, and 10 bases lay between the germline ends. The CDR3 totals 14 residues. CDR1 MNHNS and CDR2 SASEGT come from the germline V gene. The sequenced part of the CDR3 DNA is TGTGCCAGCAGTGAACGAACGGTATCAGATACG. Translated: CASSERTVSDT. The full CDR3 protein reads CASSERTVSDTQYF.

On this clone: Read data end 3 residues before the CDR3 end; the end is taken from the germline J gene. The genes are TRBV19 and TRBJ1-1; D is possibly TRBD1 (6 bases). Trimming left V 2 bases short and J 5 bases short, with 12 bases between. CDR3 size: 14 residues. Germline loops: CDR1 LNHDA, CDR2 SQIVND (reference sequence). The covered CDR3 bases are TGTGCCAGTAGTATATCGGGCGGGACAACTGAA. It codes for CASSISGGTTE. From start to end, the CDR3 is CASSISGGTTEAFF.

Notes on this clone: Read coverage stops 3 residues before the CDR3 terminus; the germline J gene supplies the remainder. The chain links TRBV5-1 to TRBJ2-2, with D possibly TRBD1 on 6 matching bases. The V end lost 3 bases, the J end lost 2 bases, and 17 bases lay between the germline ends. Per germline, CDR1 SGHRS and CDR2 YFSETQ. CDR3 size: 17 residues. The covered CDR3 bases are TGCGCCAGCAGCTACCCGAGACAGGACGCTAACACCGGGGAG. Residues: CASSYPRQDANTGE. The full CDR3 protein reads CASSYPRQDANTGELFF.

In the case of this clone: The read finishes 3 residues shy of the CDR3 end, and the germline J gene is used to complete it. The rearrangement links TRBV10-1 to TRBJ2-3; tentatively, D is TRBD1 or TRBD2 (7 bases each). Trimming removed 4 bases from V and 5 bases from J, with 13 bases in between. The CDR3 loop spans 14 amino acids. The germline gives CDR1 WNHNN, CDR2 SYGVQD (reference sequence). The CDR3 reads CASSATGEGDTQYF. The part of the CDR3 DNA that was read is TGCGCCAGCAGTGCTACAGGGGAGGGAGATACG.

About this clone itself: The DNA ends 3 residues before the CDR3 does, and the rest of the CDR3 is filled in from the germline J gene. The chain carries TRBV5-1 and TRBJ2-7, with D tentatively TRBD1 (6 bases). The CDR3 sequence is 17 residues long. Germline values: CDR1 SGHRS, CDR2 YFSETQ. Trimming removed 1 base from V and 2 bases from J, with 19 bases in between. CDR3 DNA (partial): TGCGCCAGCAGCTTGTGGGGGAGAGAGACAGGTCCCTACGAG. It is translated as CASSLWGRETGPYE. The CDR3 as a whole reads CASSLWGRETGPYEQYF.

This clone is labeled medium-sized (0.01 to 0.1%) based on frequency. The sequence runs out 3 residues before the end of the CDR3; the remainder is reconstructed from the germline J gene. The chain uses TRBV6-4 and TRBJ2-3; D not certain. V dropped 2 bases and J dropped 0 bases, with 6 bases sitting between them. Germline assignment: CDR1 MRHNA and CDR2 SNTAGT. CDR3 length equals 14 residues. The sequenced part of the CDR3 DNA is TGTGCCAGCAGTGACGATACTAGCACAGATACG. Amino acids: CASSDDTSTDT. The complete CDR3 reads CASSDDTSTDTQYF.